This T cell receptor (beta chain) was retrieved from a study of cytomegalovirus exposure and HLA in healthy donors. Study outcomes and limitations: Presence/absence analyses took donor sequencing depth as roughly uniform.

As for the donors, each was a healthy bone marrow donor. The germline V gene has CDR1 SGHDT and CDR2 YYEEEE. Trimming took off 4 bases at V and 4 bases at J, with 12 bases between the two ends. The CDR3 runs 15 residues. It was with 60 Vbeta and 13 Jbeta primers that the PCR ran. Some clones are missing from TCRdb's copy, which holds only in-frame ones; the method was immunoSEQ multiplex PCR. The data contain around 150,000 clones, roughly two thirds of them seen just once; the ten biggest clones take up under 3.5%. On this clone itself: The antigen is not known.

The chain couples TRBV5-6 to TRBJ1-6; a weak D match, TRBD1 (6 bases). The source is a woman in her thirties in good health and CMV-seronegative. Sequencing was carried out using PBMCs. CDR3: CASSQDRSYNSPLHF. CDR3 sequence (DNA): TGTGCCAGCAGCCAGGACAGATCATATAATTCACCCCTCCACTTT.